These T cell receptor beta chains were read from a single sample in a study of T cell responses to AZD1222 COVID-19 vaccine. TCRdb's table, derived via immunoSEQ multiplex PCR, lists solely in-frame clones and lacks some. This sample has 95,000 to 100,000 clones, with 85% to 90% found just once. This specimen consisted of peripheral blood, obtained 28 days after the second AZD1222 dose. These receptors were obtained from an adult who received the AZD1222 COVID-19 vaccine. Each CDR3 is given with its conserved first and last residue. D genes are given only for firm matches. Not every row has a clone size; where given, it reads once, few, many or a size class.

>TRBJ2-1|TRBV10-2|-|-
CASKDTYNEQFF
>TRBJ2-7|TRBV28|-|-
CASSFSRTEQYF
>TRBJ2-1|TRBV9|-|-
CASTMSGPLGNEQFF
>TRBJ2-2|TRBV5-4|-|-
CASSPEGGTQYRELFF
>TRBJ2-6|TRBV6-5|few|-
CASSRDSGANVLTF
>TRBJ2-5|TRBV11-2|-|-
CASSLDRVETQYF
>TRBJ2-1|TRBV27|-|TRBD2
CASSTQREAPYNEQFF
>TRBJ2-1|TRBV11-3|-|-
CASSFRLGPYNEQFF
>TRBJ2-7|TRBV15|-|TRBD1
CATQQKTGEFYEQYF
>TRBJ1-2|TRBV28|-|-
CASKVFGGYTF
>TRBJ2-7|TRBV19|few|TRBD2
CASAGLAGDEQYF
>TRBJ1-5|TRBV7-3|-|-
CASSANGGGNQPQHF
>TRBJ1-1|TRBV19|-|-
CASRWVYTEAFF
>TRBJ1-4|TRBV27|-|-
CASSFHRATDEKLFF
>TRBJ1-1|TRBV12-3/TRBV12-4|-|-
CASSSVGGREAFF
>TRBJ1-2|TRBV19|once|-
CASSTPAGFYGYTF
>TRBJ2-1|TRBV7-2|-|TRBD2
CASSLVGTSGAEQFF
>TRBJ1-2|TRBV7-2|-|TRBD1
CASSLAGGAGGNNYGYTF
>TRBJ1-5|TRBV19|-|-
CASSLRSNQPQHF
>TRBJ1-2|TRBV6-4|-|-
CASRESGHYGYTF
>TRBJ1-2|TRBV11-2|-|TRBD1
CASSLSGQGYGYTF
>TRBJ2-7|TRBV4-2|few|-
CASSQDSGRTPEYF
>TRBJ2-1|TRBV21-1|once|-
CATINGASGSLISYNEQFF
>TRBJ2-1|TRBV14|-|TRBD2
CASSQLSGRASRTSYNEQFF
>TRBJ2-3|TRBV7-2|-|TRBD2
CASSLVAGGGADTQYF
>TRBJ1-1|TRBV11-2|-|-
CASSLGRLNTEAFF
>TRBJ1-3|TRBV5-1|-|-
CASSSQSSRNTIYF
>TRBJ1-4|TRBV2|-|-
CAARPQGVREKLFF
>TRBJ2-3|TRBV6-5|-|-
CASRAPTVDTQYF
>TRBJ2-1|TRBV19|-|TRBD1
CASSIELTGATSSYNEQFF
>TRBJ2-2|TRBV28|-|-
CASRATANTGELFF
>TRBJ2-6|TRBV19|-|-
CASRVTRHPSGANVLTF
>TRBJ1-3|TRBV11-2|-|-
CASSPTGSSGNTIYF
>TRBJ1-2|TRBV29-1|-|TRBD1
CSVVRTGADYGYTF
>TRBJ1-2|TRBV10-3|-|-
CAISASLMTNYGYTF
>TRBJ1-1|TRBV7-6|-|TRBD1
CASSLRVGGQGLTEAFF
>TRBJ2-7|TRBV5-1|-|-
CASRQQTSSYEQYF
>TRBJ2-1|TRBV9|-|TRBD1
CASRWDSSYNEQFF
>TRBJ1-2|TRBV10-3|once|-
CAISDDSADYGYTF
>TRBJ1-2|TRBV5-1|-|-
CASSHNPPGLGGYTF
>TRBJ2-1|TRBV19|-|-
CASLQSGLSRDEQFF
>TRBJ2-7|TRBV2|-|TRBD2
CASTGTSRGYEQYF
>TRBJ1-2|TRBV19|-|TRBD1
CASSIDDRGYGYTF
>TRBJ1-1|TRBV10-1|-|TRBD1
CASQRDRGTTEAFF
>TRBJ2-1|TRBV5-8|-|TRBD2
CASSFRGSNEQFF
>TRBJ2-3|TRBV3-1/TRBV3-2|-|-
CASSQGAGTRYTDTQYF
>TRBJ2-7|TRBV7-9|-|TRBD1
CASSFIQGVTYEQYF
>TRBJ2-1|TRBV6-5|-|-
CASSYADEQFF
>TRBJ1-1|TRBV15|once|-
CATSNKPGLNTEAFF
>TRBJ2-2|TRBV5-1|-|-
CASSLERGSTGELFF
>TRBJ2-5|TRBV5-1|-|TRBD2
CASSQGLAGPFSETQYF
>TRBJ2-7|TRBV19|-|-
CASSPEGRGLSYEQYF
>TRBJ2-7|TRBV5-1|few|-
CASSLPSYEQYF